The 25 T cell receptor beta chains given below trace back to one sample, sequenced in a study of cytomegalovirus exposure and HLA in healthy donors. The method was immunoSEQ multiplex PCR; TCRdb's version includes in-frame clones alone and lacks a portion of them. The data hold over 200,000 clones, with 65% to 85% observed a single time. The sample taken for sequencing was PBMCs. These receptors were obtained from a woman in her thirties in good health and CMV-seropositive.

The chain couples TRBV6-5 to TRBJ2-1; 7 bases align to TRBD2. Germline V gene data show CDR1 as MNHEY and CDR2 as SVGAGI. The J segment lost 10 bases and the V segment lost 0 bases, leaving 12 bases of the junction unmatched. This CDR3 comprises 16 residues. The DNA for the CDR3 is TGTGCCAGCAGTTACTCGAGACTAACCTGGGGGGGAGAGCAGTTCTTC. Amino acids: CASSYSRLTWGGEQFF.

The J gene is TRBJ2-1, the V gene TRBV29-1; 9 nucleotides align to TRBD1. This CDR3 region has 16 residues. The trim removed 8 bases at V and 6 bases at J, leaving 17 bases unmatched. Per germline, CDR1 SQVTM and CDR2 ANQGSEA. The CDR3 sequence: CSTLTGLGQGLNEQFF. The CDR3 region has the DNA TGCAGCACTTTGACGGGTTTGGGACAGGGCCTCAATGAGCAGTTCTTC.

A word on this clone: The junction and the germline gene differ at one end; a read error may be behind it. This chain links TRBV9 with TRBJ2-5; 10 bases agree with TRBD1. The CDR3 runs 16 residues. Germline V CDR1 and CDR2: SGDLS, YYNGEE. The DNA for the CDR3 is TGTGCCAGCAGCCGATATTGGGACAGGGGATACGAGACCCAATACTTC. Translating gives CASSRYWDRGYETQYF.

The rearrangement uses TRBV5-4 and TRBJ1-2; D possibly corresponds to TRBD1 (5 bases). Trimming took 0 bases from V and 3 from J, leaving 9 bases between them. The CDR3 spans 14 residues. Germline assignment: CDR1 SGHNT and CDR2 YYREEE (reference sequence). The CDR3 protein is CASSLGLGDYGYTF. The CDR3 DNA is TGTGCCAGCAGCTTGGGGCTGGGGGACTATGGCTACACCTTC.

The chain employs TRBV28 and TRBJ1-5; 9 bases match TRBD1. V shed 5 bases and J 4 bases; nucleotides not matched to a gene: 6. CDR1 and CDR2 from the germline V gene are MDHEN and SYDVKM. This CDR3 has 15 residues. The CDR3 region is CASSRGDRGNQPQHF. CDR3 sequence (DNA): TGTGCCAGCAGTCGAGGTGACAGGGGGAATCAGCCCCAGCATTTT. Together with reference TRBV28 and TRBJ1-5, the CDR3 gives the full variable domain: DVKVTQSSRYLVKRTGEKVFLECVQDMDHENMFWYRQDPGLGLRLIYFSYDVKMKEKGDIPEGYSVSREKKERFSLILESASTNQTSMYLCASSRGDRGNQPQHFGDGTRLSIL.

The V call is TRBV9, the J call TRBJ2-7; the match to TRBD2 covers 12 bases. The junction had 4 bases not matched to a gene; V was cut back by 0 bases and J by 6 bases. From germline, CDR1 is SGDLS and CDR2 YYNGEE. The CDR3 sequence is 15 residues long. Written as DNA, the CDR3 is TGTGCCAGCAGCGTAGCAGGACTAGCGGGAAGCGAGCAGTACTTC. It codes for CASSVAGLAGSEQYF.

The CDR3 is CASSHPMRTEAFF. The CDR3 bases are TGCGCCAGCAGCCACCCCATGAGAACTGAAGCTTTCTTT. The V call is TRBV4-1, the J call TRBJ1-1, with D hard to call. Germline V gene lookup returns CDR1 MGHRA and CDR2 YSYEKL. Trimming shortened V by 3 bases and J by 5 bases, and 10 bases separated the two germline ends. The CDR3 loop spans 13 amino acids.

CDR3 amino acids: CASSQVVVKGEGYGYTF. CDR3 nucleotide sequence: TGCGCCAGCAGCCAGGTCGTCGTTAAAGGGGAAGGCTATGGCTACACCTTC. This chain connects TRBV4-1 to TRBJ1-2, with D maybe TRBD1 (5 bases). V was clipped by 3 bases and J by 4 bases, with 21 bases between them. Per the germline V gene, CDR1 is MGHRA and CDR2 is YSYEKL. This CDR3 has 17 amino acids.

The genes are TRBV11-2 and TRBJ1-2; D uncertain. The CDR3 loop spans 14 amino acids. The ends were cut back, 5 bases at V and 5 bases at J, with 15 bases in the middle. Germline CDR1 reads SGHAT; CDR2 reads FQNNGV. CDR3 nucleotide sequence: TGTGCCAGCAGCCCCCACCTCCCTTTGTATGGCTACACCTTC. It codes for CASSPHLPLYGYTF.

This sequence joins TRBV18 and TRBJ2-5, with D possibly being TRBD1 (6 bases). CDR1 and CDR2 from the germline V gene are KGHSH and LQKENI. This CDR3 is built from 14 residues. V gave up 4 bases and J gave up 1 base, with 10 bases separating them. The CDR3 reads CASSRTALQETQYF. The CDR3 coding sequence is TGTGCCAGCTCACGGACAGCGCTCCAAGAGACCCAGTACTTC.

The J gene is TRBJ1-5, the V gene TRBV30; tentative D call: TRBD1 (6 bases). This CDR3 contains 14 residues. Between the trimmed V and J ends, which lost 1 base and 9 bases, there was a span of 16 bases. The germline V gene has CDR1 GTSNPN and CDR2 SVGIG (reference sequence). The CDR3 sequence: CAWSEVGGNRPQHF. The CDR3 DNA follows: TGTGCCTGGAGTGAGGTGGGGGGCAATAGGCCCCAGCATTTT.

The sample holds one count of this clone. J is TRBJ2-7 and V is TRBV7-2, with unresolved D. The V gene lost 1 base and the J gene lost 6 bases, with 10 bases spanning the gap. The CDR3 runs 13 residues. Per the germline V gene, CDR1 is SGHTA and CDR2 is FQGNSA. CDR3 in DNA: TGTGCCAGCAGCTTAGATTATGAATCCGAGCAGTACTTC. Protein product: CASSLDYESEQYF. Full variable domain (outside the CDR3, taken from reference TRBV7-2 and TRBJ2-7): GAGVSQSPSNKVTEKGKDVELRCDPISGHTALYWYRQSLGQGLEFLIYFQGNSAPDKSGLPSDRFSAERTGGSVSTLTIQRTQQEDSAVYLCASSLDYESEQYFGPGTRLTVT.

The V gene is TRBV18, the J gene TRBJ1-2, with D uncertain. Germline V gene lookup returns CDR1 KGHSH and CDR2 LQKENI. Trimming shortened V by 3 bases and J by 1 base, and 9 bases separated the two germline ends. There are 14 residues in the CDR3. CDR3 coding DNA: TGTGCCAGCTCACCTGGAGGGAATAACTATGGCTACACCTTC. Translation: CASSPGGNNYGYTF.

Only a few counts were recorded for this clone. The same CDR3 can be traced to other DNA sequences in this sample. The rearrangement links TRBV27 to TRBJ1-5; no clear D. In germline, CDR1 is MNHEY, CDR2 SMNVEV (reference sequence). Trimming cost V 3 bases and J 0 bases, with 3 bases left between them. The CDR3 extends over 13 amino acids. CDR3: CASSLGSNQPQHF. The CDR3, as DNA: TGTGCCAGCAGTTTGGGTAGCAATCAGCCCCAGCATTTT.

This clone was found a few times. CDR3 in DNA: TGTGCCAGCAGTGAAGAAGGGAGGGGAGTCTATGGCTACACCTTC. Amino acid sequence: CASSEEGRGVYGYTF. The chain couples TRBV25-1 to TRBJ1-2, with TRBD1 as a possible D gene (5 bases). V gave up 2 bases and J gave up 4 bases, with 14 bases separating them. Germline-derived CDR1 and CDR2 are MGHDK and SYGVNS. This CDR3 comprises 15 residues.

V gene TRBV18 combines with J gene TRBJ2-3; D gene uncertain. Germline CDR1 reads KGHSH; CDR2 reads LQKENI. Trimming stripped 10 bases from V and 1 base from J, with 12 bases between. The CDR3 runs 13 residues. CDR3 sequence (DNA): TGTGCCACCGCCCCACAACGCACAGATACGCAGTATTTT. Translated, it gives CATAPQRTDTQYF. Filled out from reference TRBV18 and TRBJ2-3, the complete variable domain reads NAGVMQNPRHLVRRRGQEARLRCSPMKGHSHVYWYRQLPEEGLKFMVYLQKENIIDESGMPKERFSAEFPKEGPSILRIQQVVRGDSAAYFCATAPQRTDTQYFGPGTRLTVL.

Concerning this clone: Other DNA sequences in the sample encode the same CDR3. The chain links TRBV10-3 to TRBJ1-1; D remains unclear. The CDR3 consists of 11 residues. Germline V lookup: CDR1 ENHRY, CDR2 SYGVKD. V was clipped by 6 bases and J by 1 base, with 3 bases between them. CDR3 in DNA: TGTGCCATCAGGACGAACACTGAAGCTTTCTTT. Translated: CAIRTNTEAFF.

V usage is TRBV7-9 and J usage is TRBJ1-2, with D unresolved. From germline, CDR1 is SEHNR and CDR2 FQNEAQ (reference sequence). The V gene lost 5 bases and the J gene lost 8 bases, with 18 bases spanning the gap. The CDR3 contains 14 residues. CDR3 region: CASSPGGETSGYTF. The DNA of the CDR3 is TGTGCCAGCAGCCCTGGCGGGGAAACTAGCGGCTACACCTTC. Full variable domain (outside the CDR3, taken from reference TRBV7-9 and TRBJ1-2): DTGVSQNPRHKITKRGQNVTFRCDPISEHNRLYWYRQTLGQGPEFLTYFQNEAQLEKSRLLSDRFSAERPKGSFSTLEIQRTEQGDSAMYLCASSPGGETSGYTFGSGTRLTVV.

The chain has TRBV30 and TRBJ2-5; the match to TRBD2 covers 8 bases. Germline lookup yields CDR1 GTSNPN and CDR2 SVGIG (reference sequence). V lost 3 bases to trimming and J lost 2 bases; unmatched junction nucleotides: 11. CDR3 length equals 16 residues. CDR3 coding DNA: TGTGCCTGGAGCGGAGAGGTGGGCGGGGGGCAAGAGACCCAGTACTTC. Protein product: CAWSGEVGGGQETQYF.

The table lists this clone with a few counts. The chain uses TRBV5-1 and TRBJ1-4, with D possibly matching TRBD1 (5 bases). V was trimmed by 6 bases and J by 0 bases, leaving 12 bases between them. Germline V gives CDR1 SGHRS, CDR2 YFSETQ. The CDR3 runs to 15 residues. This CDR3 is CASTNEGTTNEKLFF. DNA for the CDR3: TGCGCCAGCACTAACGAGGGGACAACTAATGAAAAACTGTTTTTT.

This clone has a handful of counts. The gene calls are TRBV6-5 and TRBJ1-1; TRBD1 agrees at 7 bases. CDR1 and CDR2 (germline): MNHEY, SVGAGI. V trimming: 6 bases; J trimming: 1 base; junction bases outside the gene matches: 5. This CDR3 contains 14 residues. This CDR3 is CASREGAGNTEAFF. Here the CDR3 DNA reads TGTGCCAGCAGAGAGGGGGCCGGGAACACTGAAGCTTTCTTT.

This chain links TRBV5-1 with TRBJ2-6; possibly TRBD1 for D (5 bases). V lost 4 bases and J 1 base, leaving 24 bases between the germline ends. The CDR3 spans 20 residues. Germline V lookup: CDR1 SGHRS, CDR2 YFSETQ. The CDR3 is CASSPNVSAFRESGANVLTF. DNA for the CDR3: TGCGCCAGCAGCCCGAACGTTTCCGCCTTCAGGGAATCTGGGGCCAACGTCCTGACTTTC.

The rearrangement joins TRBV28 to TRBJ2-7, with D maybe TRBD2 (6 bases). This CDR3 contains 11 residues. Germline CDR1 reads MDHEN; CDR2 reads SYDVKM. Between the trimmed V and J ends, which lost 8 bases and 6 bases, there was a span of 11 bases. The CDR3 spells CASGLNAEQYF. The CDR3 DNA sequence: TGTGCCAGCGGACTAAACGCCGAGCAGTACTTC.

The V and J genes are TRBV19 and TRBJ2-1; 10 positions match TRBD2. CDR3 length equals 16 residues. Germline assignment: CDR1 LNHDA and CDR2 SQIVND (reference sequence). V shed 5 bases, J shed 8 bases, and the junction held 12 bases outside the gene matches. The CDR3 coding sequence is TGTGCCAGTAGTGGGTTAGCGGGAGGAATTGGGGATGAGCAGTTCTTC. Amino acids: CASSGLAGGIGDEQFF.

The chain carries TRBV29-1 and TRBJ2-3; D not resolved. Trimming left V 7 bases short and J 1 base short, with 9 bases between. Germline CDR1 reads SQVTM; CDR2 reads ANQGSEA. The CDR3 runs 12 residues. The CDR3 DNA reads TGCAGCGCCTCCGACGGCACAGATACGCAGTATTTT. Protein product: CSASDGTDTQYF.